This TCR beta chain was profiled in a study of blood T cell repertoires in COVID-19. Study-level information: Sites across the United States, Italy and Spain contributed samples from acute and convalescent COVID-19. Sources were T cells, B-cell-depleted T cells, or PBMCs; the material itself was cDNA or gDNA.

Only one count was recorded for this clone. Deletions cut 10 bases from V and 5 bases from J, with 20 bases between. Germline loops: CDR1 SGHAT, CDR2 FQNNGV. CDR3 length: 14 amino acids. Under the authors' procedure: Estimates of nucleated cell counts were drawn from the amplification of reference gene primers. Profiled with immunoSEQ multiplex PCR; TCRdb holds only in-frame clones, not every one. For V, J and clone size, that table is used; D and trimming come from the DNA. Among about 64,000 clones listed, about nine tenths were seen once. The chain combines TRBV11-2 with TRBJ1-1, with a possible D match to TRBD1 (6 bases). The sample taken for sequencing was peripheral blood. This receptor was identified in a man aged 45 to 65 with active COVID-19. The CDR3: CATRGDILRTEAFF. The CDR3 DNA sequence: TGTGCCACCAGGGGCGACATCTTGAGAACTGAAGCTTTCTTT. The variable domain in full, completed from reference TRBV11-2 and TRBJ1-1, reads EAGVAQSPRYKIIEKRQSVAFWCNPISGHATLYWYQQILGQGPKLLIQFQNNGVVDDSQLPKDRFSAERLKGVDSTLKIQPAKLEDSAVYLCATRGDILRTEAFFGQGTRLTVV.